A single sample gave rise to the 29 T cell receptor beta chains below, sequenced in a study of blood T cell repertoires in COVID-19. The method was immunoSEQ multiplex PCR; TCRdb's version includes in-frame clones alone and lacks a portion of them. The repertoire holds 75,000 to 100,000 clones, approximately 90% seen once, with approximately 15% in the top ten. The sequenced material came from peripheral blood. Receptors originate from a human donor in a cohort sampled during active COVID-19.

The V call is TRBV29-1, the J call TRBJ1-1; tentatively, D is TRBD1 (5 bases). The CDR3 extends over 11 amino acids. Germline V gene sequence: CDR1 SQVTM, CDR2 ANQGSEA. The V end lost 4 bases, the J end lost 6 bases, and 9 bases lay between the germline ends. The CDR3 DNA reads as TGCAGCGTTGGGAGGGGCGCTGAAGCTTTCTTT. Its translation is CSVGRGAEAFF.

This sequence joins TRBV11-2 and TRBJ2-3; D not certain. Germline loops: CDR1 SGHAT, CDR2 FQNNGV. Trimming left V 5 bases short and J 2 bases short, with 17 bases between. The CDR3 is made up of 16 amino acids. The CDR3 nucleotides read TGTGCCAGCAGCCGCCGGAGAGCCCTGACCACAGATACGCAGTATTTT. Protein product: CASSRRRALTTDTQYF.

The CDR3 DNA follows: TGTGCCAGCAGTGAGAGATACCGTGAAGCTTTCTTT. It codes for CASSERYREAFF. This rearrangement joins TRBV6-1 to TRBJ1-1; D uncertain. Germline values: CDR1 MNHNS, CDR2 SASEGT. The ends were cut back, 3 bases at V and 7 bases at J, with 9 bases in the middle. The CDR3 contains 12 residues.

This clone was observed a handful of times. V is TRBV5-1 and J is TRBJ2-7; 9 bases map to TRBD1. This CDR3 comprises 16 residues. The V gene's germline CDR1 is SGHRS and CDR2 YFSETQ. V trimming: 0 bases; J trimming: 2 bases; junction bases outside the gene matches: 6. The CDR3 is CASSLAGTGRAYEQYF. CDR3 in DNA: TGCGCCAGCAGCTTGGCGGGGACAGGGAGAGCCTACGAGCAGTACTTC.

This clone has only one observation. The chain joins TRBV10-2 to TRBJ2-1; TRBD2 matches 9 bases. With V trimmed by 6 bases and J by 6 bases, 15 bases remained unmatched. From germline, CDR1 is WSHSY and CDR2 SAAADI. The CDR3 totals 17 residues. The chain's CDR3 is CASSAPVGGLAFNEQFF. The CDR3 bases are TGCGCCAGCAGCGCTCCGGTGGGGGGACTAGCCTTCAATGAGCAGTTCTTC.

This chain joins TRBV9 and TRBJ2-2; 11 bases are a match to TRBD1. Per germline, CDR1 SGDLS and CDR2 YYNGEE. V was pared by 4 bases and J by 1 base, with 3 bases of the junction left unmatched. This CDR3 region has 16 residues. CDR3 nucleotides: TGTGCCAGCAGCCCAGGGACAGGGGGGAACACCGGGGAGCTGTTTTTT. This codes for CASSPGTGGNTGELFF.

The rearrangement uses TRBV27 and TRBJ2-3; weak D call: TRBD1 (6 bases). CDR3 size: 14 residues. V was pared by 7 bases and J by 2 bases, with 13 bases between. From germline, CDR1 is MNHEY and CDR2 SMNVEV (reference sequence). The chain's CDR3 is CASTPGQPTDTQYF. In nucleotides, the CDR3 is TGTGCCAGCACGCCCGGACAGCCCACAGATACGCAGTATTTT.

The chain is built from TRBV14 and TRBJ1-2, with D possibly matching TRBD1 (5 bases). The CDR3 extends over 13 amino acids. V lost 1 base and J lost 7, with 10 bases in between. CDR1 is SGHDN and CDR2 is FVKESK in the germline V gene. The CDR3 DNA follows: TGTGCCAGCAGCCAAGTACCCCAGGGTGGCTACACCTTC. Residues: CASSQVPQGGYTF.

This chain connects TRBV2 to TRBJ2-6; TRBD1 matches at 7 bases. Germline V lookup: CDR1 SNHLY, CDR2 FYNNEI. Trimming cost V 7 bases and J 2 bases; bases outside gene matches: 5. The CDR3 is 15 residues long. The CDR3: CASNKGAAGANVLTF. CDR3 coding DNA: TGTGCCAGCAACAAGGGGGCGGCTGGGGCCAACGTCCTGACTTTC.

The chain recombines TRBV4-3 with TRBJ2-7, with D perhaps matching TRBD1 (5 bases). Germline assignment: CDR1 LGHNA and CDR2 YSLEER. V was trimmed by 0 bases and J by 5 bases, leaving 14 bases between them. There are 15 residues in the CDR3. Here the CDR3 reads CASSQDLGPGDEQYF. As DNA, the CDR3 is TGCGCCAGCAGCCAAGATTTGGGGCCTGGGGACGAGCAGTACTTC.

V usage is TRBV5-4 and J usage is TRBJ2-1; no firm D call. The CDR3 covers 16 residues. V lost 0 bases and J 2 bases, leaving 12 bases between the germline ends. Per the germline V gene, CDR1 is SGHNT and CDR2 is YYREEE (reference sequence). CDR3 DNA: TGTGCCAGCAGCTTGGAGCCATTAACCGCCTACAATGAGCAGTTCTTC. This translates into CASSLEPLTAYNEQFF.

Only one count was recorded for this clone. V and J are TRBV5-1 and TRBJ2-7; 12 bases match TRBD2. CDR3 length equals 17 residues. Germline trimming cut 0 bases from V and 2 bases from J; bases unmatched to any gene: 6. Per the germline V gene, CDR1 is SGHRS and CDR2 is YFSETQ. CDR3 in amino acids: CASSLAGTSGLAYEQYF. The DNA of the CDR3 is TGCGCCAGCAGCTTGGCAGGGACTAGCGGGTTAGCCTACGAGCAGTACTTC.

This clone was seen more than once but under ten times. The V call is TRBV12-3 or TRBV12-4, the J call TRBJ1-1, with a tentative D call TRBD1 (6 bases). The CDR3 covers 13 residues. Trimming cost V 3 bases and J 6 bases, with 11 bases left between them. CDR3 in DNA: TGTGCCAGCAGTTTTAACAGGGTCCCTGAAGCTTTCTTT. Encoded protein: CASSFNRVPEAFF.

This CDR3 reads CASSQDRSGLGNQPQHF. CDR3 in DNA: TGCGCCAGCAGCCAAGACCGTTCGGGTTTAGGCAATCAGCCCCAGCATTTT. The V call is TRBV4-3, the J call TRBJ1-5; D call uncertain. Germline V CDR1 and CDR2: LGHNA, YSLEER. V lost 0 bases, J lost 2 bases, and 14 bases lay in between. The CDR3 sequence is 17 residues long.

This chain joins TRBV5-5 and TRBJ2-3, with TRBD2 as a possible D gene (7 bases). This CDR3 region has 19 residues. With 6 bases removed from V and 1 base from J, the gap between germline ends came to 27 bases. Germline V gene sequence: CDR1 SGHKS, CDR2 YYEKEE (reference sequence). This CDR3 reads CASNHVGGLSRERTDTQYF. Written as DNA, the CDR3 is TGTGCCAGCAACCACGTGGGGGGCTTGTCGCGGGAGCGCACAGATACGCAGTATTTT.

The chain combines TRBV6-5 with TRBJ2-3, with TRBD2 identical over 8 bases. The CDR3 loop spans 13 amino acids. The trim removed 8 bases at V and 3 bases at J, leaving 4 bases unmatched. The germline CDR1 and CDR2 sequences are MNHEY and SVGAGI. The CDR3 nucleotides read TGTGCCAGCTCCGGGGGGGCGACAGATACGCAGTATTTT. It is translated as CASSGGATDTQYF.

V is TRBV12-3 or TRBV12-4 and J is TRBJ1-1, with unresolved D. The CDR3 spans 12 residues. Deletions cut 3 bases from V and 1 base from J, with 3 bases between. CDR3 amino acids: CASSLRNTEAFF. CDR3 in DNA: TGTGCCAGCAGTTTGCGGAACACTGAAGCTTTCTTT.

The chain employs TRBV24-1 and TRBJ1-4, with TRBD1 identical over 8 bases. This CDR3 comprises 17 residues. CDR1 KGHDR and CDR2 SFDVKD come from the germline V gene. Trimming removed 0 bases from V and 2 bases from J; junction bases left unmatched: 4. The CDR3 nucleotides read TGTGCCACCAGTGATTTGAGGACAGGGCCGACTAATGAAAAACTGTTTTTT. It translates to CATSDLRTGPTNEKLFF.

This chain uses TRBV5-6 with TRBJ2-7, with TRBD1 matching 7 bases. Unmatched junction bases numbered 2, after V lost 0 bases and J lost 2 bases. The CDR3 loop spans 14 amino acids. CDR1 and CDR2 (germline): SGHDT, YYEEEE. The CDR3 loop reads CASSLGDSPYEQYF. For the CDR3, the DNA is TGTGCCAGCAGCTTGGGGGACAGTCCCTACGAGCAGTACTTC.

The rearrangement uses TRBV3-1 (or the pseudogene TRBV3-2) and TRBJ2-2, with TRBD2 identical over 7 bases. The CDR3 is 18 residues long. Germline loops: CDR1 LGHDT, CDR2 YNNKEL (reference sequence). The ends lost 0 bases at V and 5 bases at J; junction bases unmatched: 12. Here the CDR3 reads CASSQDSSSGALTGELFF. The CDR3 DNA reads TGTGCCAGCAGCCAAGATTCGTCGAGCGGGGCTCTGACCGGGGAGCTGTTTTTT.

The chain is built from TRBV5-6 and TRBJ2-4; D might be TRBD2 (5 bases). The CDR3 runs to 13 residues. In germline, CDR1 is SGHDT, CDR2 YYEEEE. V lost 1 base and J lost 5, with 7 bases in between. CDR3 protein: CASSLPGENIQYF. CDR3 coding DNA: TGTGCCAGCAGCTTGCCCGGGGAAAACATTCAGTACTTC.

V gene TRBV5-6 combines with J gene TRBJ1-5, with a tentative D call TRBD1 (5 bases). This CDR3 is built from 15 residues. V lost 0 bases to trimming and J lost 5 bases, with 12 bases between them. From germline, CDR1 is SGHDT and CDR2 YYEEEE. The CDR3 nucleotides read TGTGCCAGCAGCTTGGCTCCGGACACAGATCAGCCCCAGCATTTT. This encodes CASSLAPDTDQPQHF.

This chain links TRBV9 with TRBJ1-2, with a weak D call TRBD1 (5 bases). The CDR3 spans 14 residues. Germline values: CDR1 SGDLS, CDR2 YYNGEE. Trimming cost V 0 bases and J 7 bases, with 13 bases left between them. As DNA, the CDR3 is TGTGCCAGCAGCGTAGGGGTAGGGGCGAGTGGCTACACCTTC. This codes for CASSVGVGASGYTF.

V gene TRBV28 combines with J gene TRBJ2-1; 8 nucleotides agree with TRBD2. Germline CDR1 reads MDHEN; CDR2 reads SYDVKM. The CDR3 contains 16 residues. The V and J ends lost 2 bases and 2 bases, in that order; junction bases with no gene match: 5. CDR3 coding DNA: TGTGCCAGCAGTTTAGGGGCGGGAGGAACCTACAATGAGCAGTTCTTC. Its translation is CASSLGAGGTYNEQFF.

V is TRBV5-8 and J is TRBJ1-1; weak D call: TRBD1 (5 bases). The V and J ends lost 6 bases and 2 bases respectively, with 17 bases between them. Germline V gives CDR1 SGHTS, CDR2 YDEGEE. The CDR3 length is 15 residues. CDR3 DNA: TGTGCCAGCACTATTGGAGACAGTTTCAACACTGAAGCTTTCTTT. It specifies CASTIGDSFNTEAFF.

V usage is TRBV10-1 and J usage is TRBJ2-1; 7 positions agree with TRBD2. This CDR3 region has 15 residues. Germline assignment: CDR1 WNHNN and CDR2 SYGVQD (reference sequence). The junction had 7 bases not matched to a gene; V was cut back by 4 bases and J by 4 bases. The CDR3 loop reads CASSGSGTVYNEQFF. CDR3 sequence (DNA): TGCGCCAGCAGTGGAAGCGGGACCGTTTACAATGAGCAGTTCTTC.

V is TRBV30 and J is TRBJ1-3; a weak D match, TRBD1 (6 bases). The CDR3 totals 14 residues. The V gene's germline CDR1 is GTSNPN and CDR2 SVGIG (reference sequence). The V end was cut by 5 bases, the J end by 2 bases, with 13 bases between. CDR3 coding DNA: TGTGCCTGGGACCTAGGGGGTGCTGGAAACACCATATATTTT. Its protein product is CAWDLGGAGNTIYF.

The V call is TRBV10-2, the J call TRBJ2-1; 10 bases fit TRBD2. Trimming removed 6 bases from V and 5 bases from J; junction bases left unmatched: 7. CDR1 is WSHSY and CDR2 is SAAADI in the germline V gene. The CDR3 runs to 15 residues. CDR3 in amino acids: CASRLAGALNNEQFF. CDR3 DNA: TGCGCCAGCAGGCTAGCGGGGGCCCTTAACAATGAGCAGTTCTTC.

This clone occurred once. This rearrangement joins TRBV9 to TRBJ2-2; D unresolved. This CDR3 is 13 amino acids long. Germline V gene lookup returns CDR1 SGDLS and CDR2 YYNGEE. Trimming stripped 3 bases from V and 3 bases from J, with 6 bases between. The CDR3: CASSGVYTGELFF. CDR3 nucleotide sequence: TGTGCCAGCAGCGGAGTGTACACCGGGGAGCTGTTTTTT.